This TCR beta chain originates from a study of T cells after yellow fever vaccination. Germline V lookup: CDR1 LGHDT, CDR2 YNNKEL (reference sequence). The CDR3 runs 15 residues. Trimming removed 1 base from V and 5 bases from J; junction bases left unmatched: 6. A single record per CDR3 protein comes from TCRdb applying MiXCR to the 5' RACE reads. The sample consists of roughly 45,000 distinct CDR3 sequences, around 6.4% of them appearing once. This clonotype was recorded at least ten times. The rearrangement uses TRBV3-1 and TRBJ2-5; 8 nucleotides line up with TRBD1. Sample: PBMCs, either bulk or a sorted T-cell subset (CD4+, CD8+, memory, or dextramer-sorted; not recorded which), taken 45 days after the yellow fever booster vaccination. The sequence came from a man aged 25 to 40 who received the YFV17D yellow fever vaccine. The CDR3 is CASSQGPGGWETQYF. CDR3 bases: TGTGCCAGCAGCCAAGGTCCAGGGGGCTGGGAGACCCAGTACTTC.